This T cell receptor (beta chain) was obtained from a study of blood T cell repertoires in COVID-19. Study-wide context: COVID-19 samples collected from the United States, Italy and Spain covered acute and convalescent phases. PBMCs, B-cell-depleted T cells, or T cells provided the cDNA or gDNA that made up the material.

The germline gives CDR1 MGHDK, CDR2 SYGVNS. The CDR3 is made up of 15 amino acids. V was cut by 3 bases and J by 4 bases, with 15 bases left in between. Original processing notes: Cell counts per sample came from amplifying reference gene primers. Sequencing was performed with immunoSEQ multiplex PCR; in TCRdb, only in-frame clones are kept and a portion is missing. The V and J calls and the clone size are those of that table, but D and trimming were determined from the DNA. The sample includes fewer than 35,000 clones, roughly 90% of them seen just once. This sequence was found in a man aged 65-85 years with active or convalescent COVID-19. The specimen was peripheral blood. The chain joins TRBV25-1 to TRBJ2-5; tentatively, D is TRBD2 (5 bases). DNA for the CDR3: TGTGCCAGCAGTGAGGGATCGGGGATTGCAGAGACCCAGTACTTC. Translating it yields CASSEGSGIAETQYF.